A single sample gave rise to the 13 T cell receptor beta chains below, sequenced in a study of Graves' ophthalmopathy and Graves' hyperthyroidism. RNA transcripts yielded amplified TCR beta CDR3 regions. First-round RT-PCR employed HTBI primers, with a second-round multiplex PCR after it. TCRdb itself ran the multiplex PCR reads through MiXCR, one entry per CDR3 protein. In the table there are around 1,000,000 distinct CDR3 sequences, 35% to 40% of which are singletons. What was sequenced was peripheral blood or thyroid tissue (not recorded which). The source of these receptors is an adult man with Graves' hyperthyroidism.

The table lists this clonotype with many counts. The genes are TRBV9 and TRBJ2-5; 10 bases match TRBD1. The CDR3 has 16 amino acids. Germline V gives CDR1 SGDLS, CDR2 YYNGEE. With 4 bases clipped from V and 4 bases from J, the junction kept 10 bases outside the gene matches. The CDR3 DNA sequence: TGTGCCAGCAGCAGTCGGGACAGGGGAGGGGGAGAGACCCAGTACTTC. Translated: CASSSRDRGGGETQYF.

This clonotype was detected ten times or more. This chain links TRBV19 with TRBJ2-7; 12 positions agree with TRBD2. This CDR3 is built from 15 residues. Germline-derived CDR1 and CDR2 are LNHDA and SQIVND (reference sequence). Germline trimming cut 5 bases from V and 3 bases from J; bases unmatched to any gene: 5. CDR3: CASSPGTSGYYEQYF. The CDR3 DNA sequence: TGTGCCAGTAGTCCCGGGACTAGCGGGTACTACGAGCAGTACTTC.

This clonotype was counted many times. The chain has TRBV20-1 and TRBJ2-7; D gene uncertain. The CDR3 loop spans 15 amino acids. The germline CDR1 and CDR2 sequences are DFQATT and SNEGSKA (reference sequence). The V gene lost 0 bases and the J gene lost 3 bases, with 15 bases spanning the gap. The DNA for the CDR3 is TGCAGTGCTAGAGATCCCGATGGACGGAGCTACGAGCAGTACTTC. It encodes CSARDPDGRSYEQYF.

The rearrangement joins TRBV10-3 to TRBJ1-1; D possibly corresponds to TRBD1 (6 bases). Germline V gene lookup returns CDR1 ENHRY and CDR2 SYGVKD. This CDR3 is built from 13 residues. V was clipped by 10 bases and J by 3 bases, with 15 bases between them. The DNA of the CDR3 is TGTGCCAGCAGGGGCGGGGCTTACACTGAAGCTTTCTTT. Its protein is CASRGGAYTEAFF.

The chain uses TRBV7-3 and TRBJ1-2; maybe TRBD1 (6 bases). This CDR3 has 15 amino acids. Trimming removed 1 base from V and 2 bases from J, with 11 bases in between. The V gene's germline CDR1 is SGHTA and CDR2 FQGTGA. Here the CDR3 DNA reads TGTGCCAGCAGCTTAAACCCCACAGGGAACTATGGCTACACCTTC. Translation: CASSLNPTGNYGYTF.

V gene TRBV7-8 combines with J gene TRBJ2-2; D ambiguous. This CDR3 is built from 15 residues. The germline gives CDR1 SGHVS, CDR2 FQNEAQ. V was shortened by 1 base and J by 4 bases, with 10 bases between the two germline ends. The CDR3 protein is CASSLGSRTTGELFF. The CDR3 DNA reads TGTGCCAGCAGCTTAGGTTCGCGAACCACCGGGGAGCTGTTTTTT.

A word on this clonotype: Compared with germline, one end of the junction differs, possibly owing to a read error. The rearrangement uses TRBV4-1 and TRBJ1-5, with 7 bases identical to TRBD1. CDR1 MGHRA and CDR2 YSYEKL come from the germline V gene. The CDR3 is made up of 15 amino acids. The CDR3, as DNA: TGCGCCAGCAGCCAAGGCCCGGGACAGAATCTGCCCCAGCATTTT. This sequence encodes CASSQGPGQNLPQHF.

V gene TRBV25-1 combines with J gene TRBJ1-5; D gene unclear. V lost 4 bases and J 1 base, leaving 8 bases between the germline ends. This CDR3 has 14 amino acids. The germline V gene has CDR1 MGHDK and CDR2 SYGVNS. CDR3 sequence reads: CASSAQQSNQPQHF. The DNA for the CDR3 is TGTGCCAGCAGTGCTCAACAAAGCAATCAGCCCCAGCATTTT.

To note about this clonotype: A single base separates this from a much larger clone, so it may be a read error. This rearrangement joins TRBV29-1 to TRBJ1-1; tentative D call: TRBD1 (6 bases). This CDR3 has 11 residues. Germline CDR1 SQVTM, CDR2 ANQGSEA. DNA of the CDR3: TGCGGCGCCACAGGGAGGACTGAAGCTTTCTTT. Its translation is CGATGRTEAFF.

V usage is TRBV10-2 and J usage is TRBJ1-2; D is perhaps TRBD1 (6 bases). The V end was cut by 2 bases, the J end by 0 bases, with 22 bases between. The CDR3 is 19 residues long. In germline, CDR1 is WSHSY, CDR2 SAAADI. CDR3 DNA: TGCGCCAGCAGTGAGCCGGACAGTGCTAAGCCAGGGGCTAACTATGGCTACACCTTC. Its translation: CASSEPDSAKPGANYGYTF.

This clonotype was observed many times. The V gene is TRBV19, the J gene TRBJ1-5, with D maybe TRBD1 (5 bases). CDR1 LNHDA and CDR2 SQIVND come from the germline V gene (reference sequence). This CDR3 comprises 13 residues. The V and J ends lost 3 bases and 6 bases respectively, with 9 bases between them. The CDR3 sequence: CASSMGVGQPQHF. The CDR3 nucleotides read TGTGCCAGTAGTATGGGGGTAGGTCAGCCCCAGCATTTT.

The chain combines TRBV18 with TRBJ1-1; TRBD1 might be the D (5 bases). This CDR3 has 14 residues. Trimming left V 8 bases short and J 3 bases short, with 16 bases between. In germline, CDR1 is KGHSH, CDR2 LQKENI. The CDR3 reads CASQGAWVDTEAFF. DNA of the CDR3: TGTGCCAGCCAAGGGGCGTGGGTAGACACTGAAGCTTTCTTT. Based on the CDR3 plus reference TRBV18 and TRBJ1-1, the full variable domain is NAGVMQNPRHLVRRRGQEARLRCSPMKGHSHVYWYRQLPEEGLKFMVYLQKENIIDESGMPKERFSAEFPKEGPSILRIQQVVRGDSAAYFCASQGAWVDTEAFFGQGTRLTVV.

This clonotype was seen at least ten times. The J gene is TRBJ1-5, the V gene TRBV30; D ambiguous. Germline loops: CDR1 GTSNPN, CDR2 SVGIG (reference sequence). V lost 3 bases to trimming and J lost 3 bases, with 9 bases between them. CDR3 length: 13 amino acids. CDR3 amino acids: CAWRNSVNQPQHF. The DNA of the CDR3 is TGTGCCTGGAGAAACAGCGTCAATCAGCCCCAGCATTTT.